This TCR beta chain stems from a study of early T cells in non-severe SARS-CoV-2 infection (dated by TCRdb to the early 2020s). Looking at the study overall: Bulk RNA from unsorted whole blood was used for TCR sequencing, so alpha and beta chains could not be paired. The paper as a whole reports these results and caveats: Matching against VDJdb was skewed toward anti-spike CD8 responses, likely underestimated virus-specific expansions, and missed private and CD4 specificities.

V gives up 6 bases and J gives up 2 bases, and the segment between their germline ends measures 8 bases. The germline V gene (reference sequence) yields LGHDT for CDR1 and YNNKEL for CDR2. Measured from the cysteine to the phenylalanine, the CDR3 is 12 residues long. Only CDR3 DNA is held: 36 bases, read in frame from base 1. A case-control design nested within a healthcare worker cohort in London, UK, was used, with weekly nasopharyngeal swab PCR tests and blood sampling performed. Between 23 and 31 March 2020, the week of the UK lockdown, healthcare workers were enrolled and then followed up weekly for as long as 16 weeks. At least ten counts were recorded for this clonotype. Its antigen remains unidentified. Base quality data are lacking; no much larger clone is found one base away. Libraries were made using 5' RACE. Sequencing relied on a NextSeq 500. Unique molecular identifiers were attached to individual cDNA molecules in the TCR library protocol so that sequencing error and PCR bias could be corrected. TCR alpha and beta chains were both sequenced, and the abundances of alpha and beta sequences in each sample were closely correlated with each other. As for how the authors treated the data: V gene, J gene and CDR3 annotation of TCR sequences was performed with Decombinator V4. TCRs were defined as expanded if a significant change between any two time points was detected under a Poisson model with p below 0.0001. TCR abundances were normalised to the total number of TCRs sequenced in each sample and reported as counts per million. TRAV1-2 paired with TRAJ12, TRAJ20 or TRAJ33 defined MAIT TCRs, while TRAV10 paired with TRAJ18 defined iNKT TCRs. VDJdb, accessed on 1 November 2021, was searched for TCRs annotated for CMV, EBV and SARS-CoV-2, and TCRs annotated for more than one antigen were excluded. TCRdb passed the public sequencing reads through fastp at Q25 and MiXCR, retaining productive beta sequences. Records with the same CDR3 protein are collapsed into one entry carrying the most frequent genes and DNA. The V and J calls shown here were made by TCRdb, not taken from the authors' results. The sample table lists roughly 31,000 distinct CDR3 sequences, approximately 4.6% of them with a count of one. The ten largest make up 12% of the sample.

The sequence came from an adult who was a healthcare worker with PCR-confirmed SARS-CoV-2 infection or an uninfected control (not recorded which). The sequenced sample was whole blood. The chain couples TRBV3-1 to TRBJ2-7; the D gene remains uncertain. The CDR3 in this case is CASSPGPYEQYF. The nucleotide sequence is TGTGCCAGCAGTCCTGGTCCCTACGAGCAGTACTTC.